This T cell receptor beta chain was sequenced in a study of CD8+CD57+ T cells in acquired aplastic anemia. Genomic DNA, the template, was used for profiling of the TCR beta VDJ and CDR3. One entry per CDR3 protein results from TCRdb running MiXCR on the reads. The repertoire has fewer than 250,000 distinct CDR3 sequences, roughly half of them found once; the top ten carry roughly 15%. Between the trimmed V and J ends, which lost 0 bases and 7 bases, there was a span of 16 bases. Germline CDR1 reads LNHNV; CDR2 reads YYDKDF (reference sequence). The CDR3 totals 16 residues. The sequenced sample consisted of sorted CD4+, CD8+, or CD8+CD57+ T cells (not recorded which) from PBMCs. The clonotype originates from a human donor in good health, serving as a control. V gene TRBV15 combines with J gene TRBJ2-1; D could derive from TRBD1 or TRBD2 (5 bases each). The CDR3 DNA sequence: TGTGCCACCAGCAGAGAGAGGGGCCTCCTGGTGAATGAGCAGTTCTTC. This encodes CATSRERGLLVNEQFF. Full variable domain (outside the CDR3, taken from reference TRBV15 and TRBJ2-1): DAMVIQNPRYQVTQFGKPVTLSCSQTLNHNVMYWYQQKSSQAPKLLFHYYDKDFNNEADTPDNFQSRRPNTSFCFLDIRSPGLGDTAMYLCATSRERGLLVNEQFFGPGTRLTVL.